Shown below are 20 T cell receptor beta chains from a single sample sequenced in a study of CD8 T cells in ankylosing spondylitis. TCRdb reanalysed the 5' RACE reads using MiXCR and keeps one entry per CDR3 protein. The sample carries around 25,000 distinct CDR3 sequences, around 16% recorded once. Material for sequencing was blood. These receptor sequences come from a male donor with ankylosing spondylitis or in good health (not recorded which).

The table lists this clonotype with many counts. The chain couples TRBV7-2 to TRBJ2-7; 7 bases align to TRBD2. The length of the CDR3 is 15 residues. Unmatched junction bases numbered 4, after V lost 2 bases and J lost 0 bases. Germline assignment: CDR1 SGHTA and CDR2 FQGNSA. CDR3 region: CASSLSGDYSYEQYV. CDR3 DNA: TGTGCCAGCAGCTTAAGTGGGGACTACTCCTACGAGCAGTACGTC.

The chain recombines TRBV28 with TRBJ1-4, with D hard to call. This CDR3 comprises 15 residues. V lost 3 bases and J 7 bases, leaving 15 bases between the germline ends. Germline loops: CDR1 MDHEN, CDR2 SYDVKM. The CDR3 nucleotides are TGTGCCAGCAGTTTTCGTAGGGTTAGCGGTGAAAAACTGTTTTTT. As protein: CASSFRRVSGEKLFF. Variable domain in full (rest from reference TRBV28 and TRBJ1-4): DVKVTQSSRYLVKRTGEKVFLECVQDMDHENMFWYRQDPGLGLRLIYFSYDVKMKEKGDIPEGYSVSREKKERFSLILESASTNQTSMYLCASSFRRVSGEKLFFGSGTQLSVL.

This clonotype turned up a few times. One end of the junction does not line up with germline, which may come from a read error. V gene TRBV6-5 combines with J gene TRBJ2-1; 8 nucleotides line up with TRBD2. There are 13 residues in the CDR3. CDR1 is MNHEY and CDR2 is SVGAGI in the germline V gene. The CDR3 DNA reads as TGTGCCAGCAGTTACTCGGGCGGGGGGAGGCTCCTCTTC. Translated, it gives CASSYSGGGRLLF.

In this sample, this clonotype is medium-sized (0.01 to 0.1%). The chain has TRBV9 and TRBJ2-5; TRBD1 agrees at 12 bases. CDR3 size: 18 residues. Germline V gene data show CDR1 as SGDLS and CDR2 as YYNGEE. Germline trimming cut 3 bases from V and 4 bases from J; bases unmatched to any gene: 13. The CDR3 protein is CASSALRRGDRGRETQYF. CDR3 DNA sequence: TGTGCCAGCAGCGCCCTCCGCCGGGGGGACAGGGGGCGAGAGACCCAGTACTTC.

The sample holds many counts of this clonotype. This chain connects TRBV4-3 to TRBJ2-2; D may be TRBD2 (5 bases). Germline CDR1 is LGHNA and CDR2 is YSLEER. V was pared by 3 bases and J by 4 bases, with 9 bases between. CDR3 length equals 14 residues. CDR3 in amino acids: CASSQSGGTGELFF. The CDR3 DNA is TGCGCCAGCAGCCAGAGCGGCGGCACCGGGGAGCTGTTTTTT.

At least ten counts were recorded for this clonotype. The V gene is TRBV3-1, the J gene TRBJ2-3; 13 bases match TRBD2. The V and J ends lost 3 bases and 4 bases, in that order; junction bases with no gene match: 10. From germline, CDR1 is LGHDT and CDR2 YNNKEL (reference sequence). There are 18 residues in the CDR3. CDR3 DNA sequence: TGTGCCAGCAGCCACAGCGGCGGGACTAGCGGGGAGGCAGATACGCAGTATTTT. The encoded protein is CASSHSGGTSGEADTQYF.

A few counts support this clonotype. The genes are TRBV29-1 and TRBJ2-6; TRBD2 agrees at 8 bases. The CDR3 is 15 amino acids. Germline assignment: CDR1 SQVTM and CDR2 ANQGSEA. V gave up 5 bases and J gave up 0 bases; unmatched junction bases: 3. This chain's CDR3 is CSVRGTSSGANVLTF. DNA of the CDR3: TGCAGCGTTCGCGGGACTAGCTCTGGGGCCAACGTCCTGACTTTC.

At least ten counts were recorded for this clonotype. The chain is built from TRBV7-9 and TRBJ2-4, with D perhaps matching TRBD1 (7 bases). The germline V gene has CDR1 SEHNR and CDR2 FQNEAQ (reference sequence). The CDR3 length is 15 residues. Trimming took off 5 bases at V and 0 bases at J, with 11 bases between the two ends. The CDR3 DNA sequence: TGTGCCAGCAGCCCAGGGGGACTAGCCAAAAACATTCAGTACTTC. This sequence encodes CASSPGGLAKNIQYF.

The rearrangement links TRBV28 to TRBJ2-3, with D unclear. With 3 bases removed from V and 2 bases from J, the gap between germline ends came to 0 bases. Germline CDR1 is MDHEN and CDR2 is SYDVKM. The CDR3 has 11 residues. CDR3 in amino acids: CASSFTDTQYF. CDR3 DNA sequence: TGTGCCAGCAGTTTCACAGATACGCAGTATTTT.

This clonotype was seen only a few times. The rearrangement links TRBV14 to TRBJ2-3; D not certain. Trimming shortened V by 0 bases and J by 6 bases, and 10 bases separated the two germline ends. From germline, CDR1 is SGHDN and CDR2 FVKESK. The CDR3 consists of 14 residues. CDR3 DNA sequence: TGTGCCAGCAGCCAAGAGCTCTTCCAGGATACGCAGTATTTT. As protein: CASSQELFQDTQYF.

The rearrangement links TRBV7-2 to TRBJ2-6; D ambiguous. Germline-derived CDR1 and CDR2 are SGHTA and FQGNSA. The V end was cut by 2 bases, the J end by 0 bases, with 5 bases between. The CDR3 covers 15 residues. The CDR3 region is CASSLRISGANVLTF. For the CDR3, the DNA is TGTGCCAGCAGCTTACGTATCTCTGGGGCCAACGTCCTGACTTTC.

This clonotype was recorded many times. The chain combines TRBV4-1 with TRBJ2-4; tentatively, D is TRBD1 (5 bases). V lost 0 bases to trimming and J lost 1 base, with 16 bases between them. CDR1 is MGHRA and CDR2 is YSYEKL in the germline V gene. CDR3 length equals 18 residues. The CDR3 nucleotides are TGCGCCAGCAGCCAAGAGGTTGGGGCCTTATACGCCAAAAACATTCAGTACTTC. This translates into CASSQEVGALYAKNIQYF.

In this sample, this clonotype turned up many times. The chain joins TRBV5-1 to TRBJ2-1; 11 bases agree with TRBD1. Germline V CDR1 and CDR2: SGHRS, YFSETQ. With V trimmed by 6 bases and J by 8 bases, 7 bases remained unmatched. The CDR3 is 14 residues long. CDR3 sequence: CASTLPGQGDEQFF. CDR3 nucleotide sequence: TGCGCCAGCACCCTTCCGGGACAGGGGGATGAGCAGTTCTTC.

This clonotype is a singleton in its sample. The rearrangement links TRBV7-2 to TRBJ1-2; D is possibly TRBD1 (5 bases). This CDR3 has 16 residues. Germline CDR1 reads SGHTA; CDR2 reads FQGNSA. V was clipped by 4 bases and J by 4 bases, with 19 bases between them. The CDR3 DNA follows: TGTGCCAGCAGCTCAACGGGAAACAGGTGGACCTATGGCTACACCTTC. Its translation is CASSSTGNRWTYGYTF.

This sequence joins TRBV6-2 or TRBV6-3 and TRBJ1-2; tentatively, D is TRBD1 (5 bases). Trimming took off 6 bases at V and 2 bases at J, with 10 bases between the two ends. The germline CDR1 and CDR2 sequences are MNHEY and SVGEGT. The length of the CDR3 is 13 residues. The CDR3 protein is CASRGDVNYGYTF. The CDR3 coding sequence is TGTGCCAGCAGGGGGGACGTCAACTATGGCTACACCTTC.

The chain recombines TRBV7-2 with TRBJ1-4, with 7 bases fitting TRBD1. This CDR3 spans 15 amino acids. The ends lost 5 bases at V and 7 bases at J; junction bases unmatched: 10. Per the germline V gene, CDR1 is SGHTA and CDR2 is FQGNSA. CDR3 loop: CASSDTGTVGEKLFF. CDR3 DNA sequence: TGTGCCAGCAGCGATACCGGGACAGTGGGTGAAAAACTGTTTTTT.

This chain joins TRBV7-9 and TRBJ2-7; no firm D call. The V and J ends lost 6 bases and 0 bases respectively, with 12 bases between them. CDR1 and CDR2 (germline): SEHNR, FQNEAQ (reference sequence). This CDR3 comprises 14 residues. The CDR3 region has the DNA TGTGCCAGCAGACCCTCGGCAGGCTCCTACGAGCAGTACTTC. Encoded protein: CASRPSAGSYEQYF.

This clonotype was picked up many times. The chain employs TRBV2 and TRBJ2-5; D gene uncertain. The V gene's germline CDR1 is SNHLY and CDR2 FYNNEI. The V end lost 4 bases, the J end lost 3 bases, and 6 bases lay between the germline ends. The CDR3 is made up of 12 amino acids. CDR3 in amino acids: CASSAVEETQYF. CDR3 nucleotide sequence: TGTGCCAGCAGTGCGGTGGAAGAGACCCAGTACTTC.

This clonotype was counted ten times or more. This sequence joins TRBV5-1 and TRBJ1-4; D is perhaps TRBD1 (5 bases). Trimming pared 2 bases from V and 3 bases from J, leaving 20 bases between. This CDR3 is built from 18 residues. Germline-derived CDR1 and CDR2 are SGHRS and YFSETQ. CDR3 sequence reads: CASSFGGFGASANEKLFF. Here the CDR3 DNA reads TGCGCCAGCAGCTTCGGGGGGTTCGGCGCCTCAGCTAATGAAAAACTGTTTTTT.

CDR3 sequence reads: CASSSSPGRLREKLFF. The CDR3 region has the DNA TGTGCCAGCAGCTCATCACCGGGACGGCTTAGGGAAAAACTGTTTTTT. This chain uses TRBV7-9 with TRBJ1-4, with TRBD1 as a possible D gene (5 bases). The CDR3 has 16 residues. V lost 4 bases, J lost 8 bases, and 20 bases lay in between. Germline V gene lookup returns CDR1 SEHNR and CDR2 FQNEAQ (reference sequence). The whole variable domain, remainder taken from reference TRBV7-9 and TRBJ1-4, is DTGVSQNPRHKITKRGQNVTFRCDPISEHNRLYWYRQTLGQGPEFLTYFQNEAQLEKSRLLSDRFSAERPKGSFSTLEIQRTEQGDSAMYLCASSSSPGRLREKLFFGSGTQLSVL.